What follows are 5 T cell receptor beta chains derived from one specimen sequenced in a study of human T cells and chemical hapten exposure (dated by TCRdb to the early 2020s). The library was prepared using RACE. Reads for this sample came from a NextSeq 500. Using fastp at Q25 and MiXCR, TCRdb reprocessed the public reads and kept productive beta chains. Rows merge per CDR3 protein into single entries with the most common DNA and genes. The sample table records some 120,000 distinct CDR3 sequences; 9% to 13% of these occur just once. The ten largest account for just over 1.4% of the sample. Per the publication, the time point label means: patch test 1, 2 weeks after DPC sensitization. The treatment or condition label on this specimen signifies: therapeutic diphenylcyclopropenone sensitization with weekly scalp DPC. This specimen consisted of whole blood, obtained in connection with sensitization to the hapten diphenylcyclopropenone (DPC). Receptor source: a woman aged 45-59 years with alopecia areata. Some clones in this sample may be carry-over from other donors' samples.

This clonotype was picked up many times. The gene calls are TRBV4-2 and TRBJ2-6, with D perhaps TRBD1 (6 bases). The CDR3 is made up of 23 amino acids. CDR1 and CDR2 (germline): LGHNA, YNFKEQ. V lost 0 bases and J 0 bases, leaving 27 bases between the germline ends. The CDR3 nucleotides read TGTGCCAGCAGCCAAGATCCCCCGGGGACACCGAAAAGATGGGGCTCTGGGGCCAACGTCCTGACTTTC. This gives the protein CASSQDPPGTPKRWGSGANVLTF.

This clonotype was seen ten or more times. The chain uses TRBV6-6 and TRBJ1-4; D is unclear. V dropped 5 bases and J dropped 8 bases, with 12 bases sitting between them. The CDR3 loop spans 13 amino acids. The V gene's germline CDR1 is MNHNY and CDR2 SVGAGI (reference sequence). CDR3 nucleotide sequence: TGTGCCAGCAGTGTCAGGTCGGAAGAAAAACTGTTTTTT. Its protein is CASSVRSEEKLFF.

This clonotype was observed a handful of times. The genes are TRBV7-9 and TRBJ2-1; TRBD1 aligns across 9 bases. The V and J ends lost 5 bases and 0 bases, in that order; junction bases with no gene match: 2. The CDR3 loop spans 15 amino acids. Per germline, CDR1 SEHNR and CDR2 FQNEAQ (reference sequence). The CDR3 region has the DNA TGTGCCAGCAGCACAGGGGGCTTCTCCTACAATGAGCAGTTCTTC. This translates into CASSTGGFSYNEQFF.

This clonotype was seen more than once but under ten times. The V call is TRBV7-2, the J call TRBJ2-1; D gene ambiguous. V dropped 1 base and J dropped 6 bases, with 10 bases sitting between them. The CDR3 extends over 14 amino acids. Per germline, CDR1 SGHTA and CDR2 FQGNSA. CDR3 region: CASSLDSYSNEQFF. The DNA for the CDR3 is TGTGCCAGCAGCTTAGATTCTTACAGCAATGAGCAGTTCTTC.

Ten or more counts support this clonotype. This sequence joins TRBV4-3 and TRBJ2-3; 8 bases map to TRBD2. Germline trimming cut 0 bases from V and 1 base from J; bases unmatched to any gene: 3. CDR3 length: 16 residues. CDR1 and CDR2 from the germline V gene are LGHNA and YSLEER. DNA of the CDR3: TGCGCCAGCAGCCAAGACGGCGGGGGGCGCACAGATACGCAGTATTTT. Its translation: CASSQDGGGRTDTQYF.